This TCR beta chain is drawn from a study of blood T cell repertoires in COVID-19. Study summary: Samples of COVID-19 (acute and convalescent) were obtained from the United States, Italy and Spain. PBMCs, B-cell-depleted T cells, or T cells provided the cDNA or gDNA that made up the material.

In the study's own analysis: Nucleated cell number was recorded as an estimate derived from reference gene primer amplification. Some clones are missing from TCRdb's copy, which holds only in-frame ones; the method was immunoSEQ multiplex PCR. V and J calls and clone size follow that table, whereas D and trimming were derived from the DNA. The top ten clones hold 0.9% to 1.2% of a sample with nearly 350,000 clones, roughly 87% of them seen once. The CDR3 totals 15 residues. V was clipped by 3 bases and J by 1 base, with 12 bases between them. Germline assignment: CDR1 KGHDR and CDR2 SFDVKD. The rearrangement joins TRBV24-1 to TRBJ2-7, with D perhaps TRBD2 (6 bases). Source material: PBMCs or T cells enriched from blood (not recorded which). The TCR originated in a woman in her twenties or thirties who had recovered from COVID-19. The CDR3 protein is CATSDPLAGSYEQYF. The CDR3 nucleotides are TGTGCCACCAGTGATCCGCTGGCGGGATCCTACGAGCAGTACTTC.